Listed here are 30 T cell receptor beta chains from one sample, sequenced in a study of OX40 agonist ivuxolimab in advanced cancers. The repertoire was sequenced with immunoSEQ multiplex PCR; TCRdb's copy has only in-frame clones and lacks some. This table holds 70,000 or so clones, just under 85% found once. The sample was CD4+ or CD8+ T cells sorted from blood, taken in a trial of the OX40 agonist ivuxolimab. Every receptor here comes from an adult with an advanced solid tumor such as melanoma, head and neck, liver or kidney cancer.

The chain is built from TRBV6-5 and TRBJ1-5, with no clear D. CDR1 and CDR2 (germline): MNHEY, SVGAGI. Trimming removed 6 bases from V and 6 bases from J, with 6 bases in between. The CDR3 runs 11 residues. This CDR3 reads CASRAAQPQHF. CDR3 sequence (DNA): TGTGCCAGCAGAGCGGCTCAGCCCCAGCATTTT.

The chain links TRBV5-4 to TRBJ2-5; D unclear. Germline CDR1 is SGHNT and CDR2 is YYREEE (reference sequence). The CDR3 contains 13 residues. The V end lost 2 bases, the J end lost 2 bases, and 7 bases lay between the germline ends. This chain's CDR3 is CASSLRVQETQYF. For the CDR3, the DNA is TGTGCCAGCAGCTTACGGGTTCAAGAGACCCAGTACTTC. The full variable domain, its missing parts supplied by reference TRBV5-4 and TRBJ2-5, is ETGVTQSPTHLIKTRGQQVTLRCSSQSGHNTVSWYQQALGQGPQFIFQYYREEENGRGNFPPRFSGLQFPNYSSELNVNALELDDSALYLCASSLRVQETQYFGPGTRLLVL.

The chain recombines TRBV19 with TRBJ1-5; 9 bases line up with TRBD1. The CDR3 is made up of 15 amino acids. CDR1 and CDR2 from the germline V gene are LNHDA and SQIVND (reference sequence). Unmatched junction bases numbered 8, after V lost 3 bases and J lost 8 bases. CDR3 nucleotides: TGTGCCAGTAGTATTAGGAAACAGGGGGCAGAGCCCCAGCATTTT. It encodes CASSIRKQGAEPQHF. Looking up the rest from reference TRBV19 and TRBJ1-5 gives the full variable domain: DGGITQSPKYLFRKEGQNVTLSCEQNLNHDAMYWYRQDPGQGLRLIYYSQIVNDFQKGDIAEGYSVSREKKESFPLTVTSAQKNPTAFYLCASSIRKQGAEPQHFGDGTRLSIL.

The chain combines TRBV7-6 with TRBJ2-3; 7 bases map to TRBD2. Germline CDR1 and CDR2: SGHVS and FNYEAQ. The V segment lost 2 bases and the J segment 2 bases; nucleotides outside the gene matches: 10. The CDR3 is 17 residues long. The CDR3 spells CASSLLPREGITDTQYF. DNA for the CDR3: TGTGCCAGCAGCTTACTCCCAAGGGAGGGGATCACAGATACGCAGTATTTT.

This clone was seen a few times. The CDR3 region has the DNA TGTGCCAGCAGTCGAGACCGTTACGAGCAGTACGTC. Residues: CASSRDRYEQYV. The chain employs TRBV6-1 and TRBJ2-7, with D uncertain. The CDR3 contains 12 residues. CDR1 MNHNS and CDR2 SASEGT come from the germline V gene. V dropped 5 bases and J dropped 4 bases, with 9 bases sitting between them.

The chain recombines TRBV19 with TRBJ2-1, with TRBD2 matching over 11 bases. The length of the CDR3 is 15 residues. CDR1 LNHDA and CDR2 SQIVND come from the germline V gene (reference sequence). With 3 bases clipped from V and 4 bases from J, the junction kept 2 bases outside the gene matches. The DNA for the CDR3 is TGTGCCAGTAGTATTGGGACTAGCGGATACAATGAGCAGTTCTTC. This encodes CASSIGTSGYNEQFF.

J is TRBJ2-1 and V is TRBV4-1, with 14 bases that match TRBD2. Trimming removed 1 base from V and 0 bases from J; junction bases left unmatched: 8. CDR3 length: 20 residues. Germline V gene lookup returns CDR1 MGHRA and CDR2 YSYEKL. DNA of the CDR3: TGCGCCAGCAGCCAAGCTAGCCTCGGACTAGCGGGGGGCTCCTACAATGAGCAGTTCTTC. Its protein product is CASSQASLGLAGGSYNEQFF.

This chain uses TRBV5-1 with TRBJ2-1; 7 positions agree with TRBD2. V gave up 1 base and J gave up 6 bases; unmatched junction bases: 4. This CDR3 comprises 14 residues. CDR1 and CDR2 (germline): SGHRS, YFSETQ. CDR3 amino acids: CASSLMGGFNEQFF. DNA for the CDR3: TGCGCCAGCAGCTTGATGGGAGGGTTCAATGAGCAGTTCTTC. The full variable domain, rest sourced from reference TRBV5-1 and TRBJ2-1, is KAGVTQTPRYLIKTRGQQVTLSCSPISGHRSVSWYQQTPGQGLQFLFEYFSETQRNKGNFPGRFSGRQFSNSRSEMNVSTLELGDSALYLCASSLMGGFNEQFFGPGTRLTVL.

The rearrangement joins TRBV7-8 to TRBJ1-4, with 7 bases fitting TRBD1. Germline V CDR1 and CDR2: SGHVS, FQNEAQ. With V trimmed by 1 base and J by 0 bases, 14 bases remained unmatched. This CDR3 is 20 amino acids long. The CDR3, as DNA: TGTGCCAGCAGCTTAGTTCAGGACAGGAGAGCCCCCACAACTAATGAAAAACTGTTTTTT. This encodes CASSLVQDRRAPTTNEKLFF.

A single count supports this clone. The J gene is TRBJ2-7, the V gene TRBV27, with 9 bases aligning to TRBD1. Unmatched junction bases numbered 8, after V lost 2 bases and J lost 3 bases. The CDR3 spans 16 residues. The V gene's germline CDR1 is MNHEY and CDR2 SMNVEV (reference sequence). The DNA of the CDR3 is TGTGCCAGCAGTTTAGGTCTGGACAGGGGATTCTACGAGCAGTACTTC. The encoded protein is CASSLGLDRGFYEQYF.

This chain connects TRBV15 to TRBJ2-3; 8 bases are a match to TRBD2. CDR1 is LNHNV, CDR2 YYDKDF, per germline (reference sequence). The CDR3 contains 16 residues. Losses at the gene ends were 8 bases for V and 3 bases for J; bases not matched to a gene: 13. The CDR3 coding sequence is TGTGCCACCGCAGAAGATAGCGGGACTGCGACAGATACGCAGTATTTT. Translation gives CATAEDSGTATDTQYF.

This clone was seen once. The chain links TRBV28 to TRBJ2-7; no clear D gene. The CDR3 consists of 16 residues. V was trimmed by 3 bases and J by 3 bases, leaving 18 bases between them. Per germline, CDR1 MDHEN and CDR2 SYDVKM. Here the CDR3 reads CASSFSNPGLYYEQYF. The CDR3 bases are TGTGCCAGCAGTTTTTCTAATCCCGGGCTCTACTACGAGCAGTACTTC.

This rearrangement joins TRBV30 to TRBJ1-2; no firm D call. The germline CDR1 and CDR2 sequences are GTSNPN and SVGIG (reference sequence). This CDR3 is built from 13 residues. Trimming left V 2 bases short and J 1 base short, with 8 bases between. CDR3 residues: CAWSLQHNYGYTF. The CDR3 DNA reads as TGTGCCTGGAGTCTACAGCATAACTATGGCTACACCTTC.

The rearrangement joins TRBV30 to TRBJ2-1; 10 bases match TRBD2. Germline assignment: CDR1 GTSNPN and CDR2 SVGIG (reference sequence). The CDR3 spans 14 residues. J lost 12 bases, V lost 7 bases, and 15 bases had no gene match. The CDR3 DNA is TGTGCCTCGCATTCTAGCGGGAGAAACCTTGTGCAGTTCTTC. This translates into CASHSSGRNLVQFF.

The rearrangement links TRBV9 to TRBJ2-3; possibly TRBD2 for D (6 bases). V was cut by 5 bases and J by 0 bases, with 16 bases left in between. The CDR3 length is 16 residues. The V gene's germline CDR1 is SGDLS and CDR2 YYNGEE. CDR3 in amino acids: CASSPAGTPSTDTQYF. In DNA form, the CDR3 reads TGTGCCAGCAGTCCCGCGGGGACCCCGAGCACAGATACGCAGTATTTT.

This clone was seen once. The rearrangement uses TRBV12-2 and TRBJ2-5; the tabulated D call, TRBD2, remains unverified against the DNA. TRBV12-2 is a pseudogene. The CDR3 is made up of 22 amino acids. The CDR3 DNA is TGTGCAAGTCGCTTAGAGGTTCGAGACAAGCTTGGAGGGACTAGCCCCTTAGAGACCCAGTACTTC. Translated: CASRLEVRDKLGGTSPLETQYF.

V usage is TRBV2 and J usage is TRBJ2-4, with D possibly TRBD2 on 5 matching bases. Germline V lookup: CDR1 SNHLY, CDR2 FYNNEI. V gave up 4 bases and J gave up 5 bases, with 12 bases separating them. The CDR3 loop spans 14 amino acids. CDR3 in amino acids: CASSVRRTENIQYF. CDR3 in DNA: TGTGCCAGCAGTGTAAGGCGGACTGAAAACATTCAGTACTTC.

The V call is TRBV9, the J call TRBJ2-3; D is possibly TRBD2 (5 bases). Germline-derived CDR1 and CDR2 are SGDLS and YYNGEE. V lost 0 bases, J lost 3 bases, and 11 bases lay in between. The length of the CDR3 is 15 residues. In nucleotides, the CDR3 is TGTGCCAGCAGCGTAGCGGGATTGGGTACAGATACGCAGTATTTT. The encoded protein is CASSVAGLGTDTQYF.

The V call is TRBV11-1, the J call TRBJ1-2, with D unresolved. Germline assignment: CDR1 SGHAT and CDR2 FQDESV (reference sequence). This CDR3 contains 15 residues. Trimming took off 5 bases at V and 4 bases at J, with 17 bases between the two ends. The CDR3 DNA follows: TGTGCCAGCAGCCCGACCCCGACGGATTCCTATGGCTACACCTTC. This encodes CASSPTPTDSYGYTF. Using reference TRBV11-1 and TRBJ1-2 for the parts outside the CDR3, the full variable domain is EAEVAQSPRYKITEKSQAVAFWCDPISGHATLYWYRQILGQGPELLVQFQDESVVDDSQLPKDRFSAERLKGVDSTLKIQPAELGDSAMYLCASSPTPTDSYGYTFGSGTRLTVV.

This clone is a singleton in its sample. The chain combines TRBV27 with TRBJ2-6; no firm D call. CDR1 is MNHEY, CDR2 SMNVEV, per germline (reference sequence). There are 14 residues in the CDR3. V was clipped by 4 bases and J by 4 bases, with 8 bases between them. In DNA form, the CDR3 reads TGTGCCAGCAGTTCCGGGCTCGGGGCCAACGTCCTGACTTTC. As protein: CASSSGLGANVLTF.

The CDR3 nucleotides are TGTGCCAGCAGCCGTGGGGGGCAATATGGCTACACCTTC. Amino acids: CASSRGGQYGYTF. The chain has TRBV14 and TRBJ1-2; tentative D call: TRBD1 (6 bases). Germline CDR1 is SGHDN and CDR2 is FVKESK. The CDR3 length is 13 residues. Between the trimmed V and J ends, which lost 4 bases and 5 bases, there was a span of 11 bases.

The chain uses TRBV11-3 and TRBJ2-1, with D perhaps matching TRBD2 (6 bases). Trimming removed 2 bases at V and 8 bases at J, with 7 bases between. CDR3 length equals 12 residues. Germline V gene lookup returns CDR1 SGHNT and CDR2 YENEEA. The CDR3 loop is CASSLSGDEQFF. The CDR3 DNA sequence: TGTGCCAGCAGCTTATCGGGAGATGAGCAGTTCTTC.

The chain carries TRBV7-8 and TRBJ1-2; D is unresolved. The V gene lost 8 bases and the J gene lost 3 bases, with 19 bases spanning the gap. CDR1 is SGHVS and CDR2 is FQNEAQ in the germline V gene. There are 15 residues in the CDR3. CDR3 sequence (DNA): TGTGCCAGCTTATTAGACCGGCAGCTCCACTATGGCTACACCTTC. This encodes CASLLDRQLHYGYTF.

The chain combines TRBV19 with TRBJ2-1; possible D gene TRBD1, 5 bases. The CDR3 runs 15 residues. Germline lookup yields CDR1 LNHDA and CDR2 SQIVND (reference sequence). The germline V and J ends were trimmed by 5 bases and 5 bases, with 16 bases remaining between them. DNA for the CDR3: TGTGCCAGTAGTCGACAAACAGGACACGACAATGAGCAGTTCTTC. Translating it yields CASSRQTGHDNEQFF.

The chain couples TRBV18 to TRBJ2-5, with D perhaps matching TRBD1 (5 bases). V was cut by 2 bases and J by 4 bases, with 8 bases left in between. The V gene's germline CDR1 is KGHSH and CDR2 LQKENI. This CDR3 spans 13 amino acids. CDR3 sequence reads: CASSPSDRETQYF. The DNA of the CDR3 is TGTGCCAGCTCACCATCCGACAGAGAGACCCAGTACTTC.

In this sample, this clone turned up once. J is TRBJ2-1 and V is TRBV7-2; 8 positions match TRBD1. Per germline, CDR1 SGHTA and CDR2 FQGNSA. CDR3 length: 15 amino acids. J gave up 0 bases and V 5 bases, and 3 bases lay outside the gene matches. In DNA, the CDR3 is TGTGCCAGCAGCCTCGGACAGGGCTCCTACAATGAGCAGTTCTTC. It yields the protein CASSLGQGSYNEQFF.

The rearrangement uses TRBV7-2 and TRBJ2-7; the match to TRBD2 covers 12 bases. The J segment lost 9 bases and the V segment lost 5 bases, leaving 8 bases of the junction unmatched. Looked up from germline, CDR1 is SGHTA and CDR2 is FQGNSA. CDR3 length equals 14 residues. As DNA, the CDR3 is TGTGCCAGCAGCCGCAGACTAGCGGGAGACGGGCAGTACTTC. This codes for CASSRRLAGDGQYF.

The rearrangement joins TRBV28 to TRBJ2-5, with D perhaps assigned TRBD1 or TRBD2 (5 bases each). Germline V gives CDR1 MDHEN, CDR2 SYDVKM. V was trimmed by 6 bases and J by 3 bases, leaving 14 bases between them. The CDR3 runs 14 residues. The CDR3 here is CASSPGTAEETQYF. CDR3 nucleotide sequence: TGTGCCAGCAGCCCGGGGACCGCTGAAGAGACCCAGTACTTC.

V usage is TRBV5-1 and J usage is TRBJ1-6; 9 nucleotides match TRBD1. This CDR3 is 17 amino acids long. With 1 base clipped from V and 8 bases from J, the junction kept 10 bases outside the gene matches. Germline loops: CDR1 SGHRS, CDR2 YFSETQ. In DNA form, the CDR3 reads TGCGCCAGCAGCTTGAGCGGGACAGGGAGAGCGGATTCACCCCTCCACTTT. Translating gives CASSLSGTGRADSPLHF.

The genes are TRBV30 and TRBJ2-7; D is ambiguous. Trimming took off 0 bases at V and 4 bases at J, with 25 bases between the two ends. Germline V gives CDR1 GTSNPN, CDR2 SVGIG (reference sequence). The CDR3 sequence is 18 residues long. CDR3 residues: CAWSVGDTENQETYEQYV. CDR3 bases: TGTGCCTGGAGTGTAGGAGACACCGAAAATCAAGAGACATACGAGCAGTACGTC.